This TCR beta chain originates from a study of STAT5B mutations in CD4+ large granular lymphocyte leukemia. Study results and limitations: Roughly 27% of private leukemic clonotypes occurred rarely in other patients' non-leukemic repertoires.

In the authors' workflow: Productive clonotypes were detectable down to 2.59 x 10-5 frequency. The assay was immunoSEQ multiplex PCR, and TCRdb's table has in-frame clones only and misses some. The DNA gave D and trimming, while V, J and clone size come from that table. The sample has some 32,000 clones, roughly 70% seen once; the top ten hold roughly 1%. This clone has a handful of counts. Its matching antigen is unknown. Healthy controls were blood donor buffy coats. The source is a human donor in good health. Sample: CD4+ T cells from blood buffy coats.

The CDR3 sequence is CACYRGRMNTEAFF. CDR3 coding DNA: TGTGCCTGCTACAGGGGGAGGATGAACACTGAAGCTTTCTTT. The V gene is TRBV30, the J gene TRBJ1-1, with 8 bases matching TRBD1. The CDR3 extends over 14 amino acids. In germline, CDR1 is GTSNPN, CDR2 SVGIG (reference sequence). The ends lost 6 bases at V and 0 bases at J; junction bases unmatched: 6.